The text below deals with one TCR beta chain. Its cognate antigen is unknown. This entry is derived from a study of CXCR3-negative and CXCR3-positive naive CD8 T cells. Study observations and caveats: Naive CXCR3-positive cells had TRB CDR3s more hydrophobic than those of CXCR3-negative naive cells. Diversity proved comparably high across both naive subsets and much lower in memory CD8+ cells.

The libraries of TRB cDNA were constructed through 5' RACE using UMI labels. TCRdb reprocessed the 5' RACE reads, with one entry per CDR3 protein and no DNA. The sample table includes around 60,000 distinct CDR3 sequences. The CDR3 contains 14 residues. Per germline, CDR1 MDHEN and CDR2 SYDVKM. All CD8+ T cell subsets were sorted in triplicate at over 250,000 cells each. CD45RO-CCR7+CD27+CD95- expression identified naive CD8+ T cells. The chain combines TRBV28 with TRBJ1-5; TCRdb proposes TRBD1, but this gene call is untestable without DNA. The clonotype comes from a human donor in good health. Some clones in this sample may be carry-over from other donors' samples. The material sequenced was naive CXCR3+ CD8+ T cells from blood. The subset was: CD45RO-CCR7+CD27+CD95- naive CD8+ T cells expressing CXCR3 (TNR3+). This CDR3 reads CASILHGGNQPQHF.